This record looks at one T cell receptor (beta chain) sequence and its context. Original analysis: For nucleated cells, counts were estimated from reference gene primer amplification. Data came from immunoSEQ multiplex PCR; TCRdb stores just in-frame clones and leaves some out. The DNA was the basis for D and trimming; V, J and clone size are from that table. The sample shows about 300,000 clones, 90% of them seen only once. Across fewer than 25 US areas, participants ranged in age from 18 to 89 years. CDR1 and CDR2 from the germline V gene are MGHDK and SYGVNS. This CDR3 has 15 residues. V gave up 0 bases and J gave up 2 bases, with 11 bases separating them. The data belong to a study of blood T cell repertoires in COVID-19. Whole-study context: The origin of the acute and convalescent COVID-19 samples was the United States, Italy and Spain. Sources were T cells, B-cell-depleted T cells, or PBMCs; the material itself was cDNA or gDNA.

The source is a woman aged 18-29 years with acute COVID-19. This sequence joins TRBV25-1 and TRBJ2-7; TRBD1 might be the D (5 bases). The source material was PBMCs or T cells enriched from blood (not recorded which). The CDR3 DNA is TGTGCCAGCAGTGAATATAAGGGGTGGCCCTACGAGCAGTACTTC. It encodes CASSEYKGWPYEQYF.